This TCR beta chain originates from a study of OX40 agonist ivuxolimab in advanced cancers. Study-wide context: An agonistic human IgG2 monoclonal antibody against OX40 (CD134) was given. Ivuxolimab was delivered to patients intravenously every 2 weeks at doses spanning 0.01 to 10 mg/kg. Prior anti-PD-1, anti-PD-L1 or anti-CTLA-4 therapy was allowed; approximately 41% had some. Study results and limitations: Expanded peripheral T cell antigen specificity was not determined.

For this clone: Its antigen remains unknown.

The data were produced by immunoSEQ multiplex PCR, yet TCRdb's version contains in-frame clones alone and is incomplete. The sample lists under 200,000 clones, 94% seen once, with about 0.31% in the top ten. Unmatched junction bases numbered 4, after V lost 2 bases and J lost 7 bases. This CDR3 has 14 residues. CDR1 MNHEY and CDR2 SMNVEV come from the germline V gene (reference sequence). Material: CD4+ or CD8+ T cells sorted from blood, obtained in a trial of the OX40 agonist ivuxolimab. The origin of this receptor is an adult with an advanced solid tumor such as melanoma, head and neck, liver or kidney cancer. The chain couples TRBV27 to TRBJ1-3, with TRBD1 identical over 8 bases. This CDR3 reads CASSLRTGYNTIYF. For the CDR3, the DNA is TGTGCCAGCAGTTTAAGGACAGGGTATAACACCATATATTTT.